The 6 T cell receptor beta chains listed next were all sequenced from one sample in a study of T-cell memory formation after mild COVID-19. In TCRdb, the 5' RACE reads were re-called with MiXCR into one record per CDR3 protein. This sample yields approximately 150,000 distinct CDR3 sequences, of which over 10% are seen a single time; roughly 3.4% belongs to the top ten. Sequencing was carried out using PBMCs or a T cell subset sorted from them (not recorded which). These receptors came from a man aged 18 to 30 who had mild COVID-19 (a few samples of this study predate the infection). Cell type and time point are not known.

The V call is TRBV7-2, the J call TRBJ2-7; 9 bases align to TRBD1. Trimming removed 4 bases from V and 1 base from J; junction bases left unmatched: 8. Germline lookup yields CDR1 SGHTA and CDR2 FQGNSA. This CDR3 is built from 16 residues. CDR3 bases: TGTGCCAGCAGCTCCCAACAGGGGGCCTATTCCTACGAGCAGTACTTC. Residues: CASSSQQGAYSYEQYF.

The chain couples TRBV7-9 to TRBJ2-5; D possibly corresponds to TRBD2 (8 bases). CDR1 is SEHNR, CDR2 FQNEAQ, per germline (reference sequence). The CDR3 is 16 amino acids. Trimming removed 4 bases from V and 5 bases from J, with 20 bases in between. CDR3 bases: TGTGCCAGCAGCTCCTCGGGAGGGGGCGCATGGGAGACCCAGTACTTC. Encoded protein: CASSSSGGGAWETQYF.

This clonotype was recorded a few times. V usage is TRBV4-3 and J usage is TRBJ2-6, with D possibly being TRBD1 (6 bases). CDR1 LGHNA and CDR2 YSLEER come from the germline V gene. CDR3 length: 19 amino acids. With 4 bases removed from V and 2 bases from J, the gap between germline ends came to 21 bases. CDR3 in amino acids: CASSPPVEGVGAGANVLTF. DNA for the CDR3: TGCGCCAGCAGCCCCCCCGTTGAGGGGGTCGGCGCTGGGGCCAACGTCCTGACTTTC.

There are a few counts of this clonotype. The chain joins TRBV4-2 to TRBJ2-2; unclear D gene. Trimming cost V 0 bases and J 6 bases, with 8 bases left between them. Germline V gene sequence: CDR1 LGHNA, CDR2 YNFKEQ. The CDR3 runs to 14 residues. The CDR3 DNA reads TGTGCCAGCAGCCAAGATAACCCCGCCGGGGAGCTGTTTTTT. Protein: CASSQDNPAGELFF.

This rearrangement joins TRBV5-1 to TRBJ1-5; D is possibly TRBD1 (6 bases). Germline V gene sequence: CDR1 SGHRS, CDR2 YFSETQ. V dropped 0 bases and J dropped 5 bases, with 9 bases sitting between them. This CDR3 contains 14 residues. The CDR3 coding sequence is TGCGCCAGCAGCTTGGGGGGGGCTGATCAGCCCCAGCATTTT. Its protein product is CASSLGGADQPQHF.

The chain joins TRBV7-9 to TRBJ2-3; 7 nucleotides line up with TRBD1. V was clipped by 7 bases and J by 3 bases; unmatched bases: 10. Germline V gene data show CDR1 as SEHNR and CDR2 as FQNEAQ (reference sequence). The CDR3 covers 15 residues. CDR3 amino acids: CASNNRGLGTDTQYF. The DNA for the CDR3 is TGTGCCAGCAACAACAGGGGATTGGGGACAGATACGCAGTATTTT.